This T cell receptor (beta chain) was retrieved from a study of OX40 agonist ivuxolimab in advanced cancers. General study results and limits: By week 6 at 0.1 to 3.0 mg/kg, blood CD4+ and CD8+ T cells had expanded clonally. CD4+ T cells averaged fewer expanded clones than CD8+ T cells. Partial responders at 0.1-3.0 mg/kg showed near-lowest clonal expansion.

The CDR3 contains 15 residues. Germline V gene lookup returns CDR1 LNHNV and CDR2 YYDKDF (reference sequence). The timepoints at which blood was sampled were baseline, cycle 4 day 1, and cycle 7 day 1. The data were produced by immunoSEQ multiplex PCR, yet TCRdb's version contains in-frame clones alone and is incomplete. This table has about 62,000 clones, more than 65% appearing once. Remarks on this clone: Its antigen is unidentified. Sequence at one end of the junction differs from germline and may be a read error.

The chain recombines TRBV15 with TRBJ2-1; 12 nucleotides line up with TRBD2. The specimen comprised CD4+ or CD8+ T cells sorted from blood, sampled in a trial of the OX40 agonist ivuxolimab. The sequence was obtained from an adult with an advanced solid tumor such as melanoma, head and neck, liver or kidney cancer. CDR3 DNA sequence: TGTGCCACCACCAGACGGACTAGCGGGGACAATGAGCAGTTCTTC. Protein: CATTRRTSGDNEQFF.